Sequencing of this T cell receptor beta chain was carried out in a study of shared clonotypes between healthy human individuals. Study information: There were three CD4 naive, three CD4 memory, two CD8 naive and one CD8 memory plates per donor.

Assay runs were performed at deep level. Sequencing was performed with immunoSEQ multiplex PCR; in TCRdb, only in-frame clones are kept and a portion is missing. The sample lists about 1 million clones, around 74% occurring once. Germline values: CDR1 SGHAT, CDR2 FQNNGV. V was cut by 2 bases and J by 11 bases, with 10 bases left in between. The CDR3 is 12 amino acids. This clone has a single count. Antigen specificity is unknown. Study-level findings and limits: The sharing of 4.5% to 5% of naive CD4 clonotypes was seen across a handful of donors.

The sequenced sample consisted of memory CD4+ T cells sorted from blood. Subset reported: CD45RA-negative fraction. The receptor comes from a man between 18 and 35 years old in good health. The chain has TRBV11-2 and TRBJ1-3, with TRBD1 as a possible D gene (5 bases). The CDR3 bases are TGTGCCAGCAGCTTATCCCTAGGGGCCATATATTTT. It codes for CASSLSLGAIYF.